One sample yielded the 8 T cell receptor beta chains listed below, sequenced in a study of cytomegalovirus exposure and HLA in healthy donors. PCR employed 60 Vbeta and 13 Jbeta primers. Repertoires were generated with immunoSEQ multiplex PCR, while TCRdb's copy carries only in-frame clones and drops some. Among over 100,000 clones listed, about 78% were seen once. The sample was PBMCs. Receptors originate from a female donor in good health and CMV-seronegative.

CDR3 sequence (DNA): TGCGCCAGCAGCCGGGGACTAGCGGGGGCCTACGAGCAGTACTTC. This gives the protein CASSRGLAGAYEQYF. The chain joins TRBV4-1 to TRBJ2-7, with 14 bases aligning to TRBD2. The ends lost 4 bases at V and 2 bases at J; junction bases unmatched: 1. The germline CDR1 and CDR2 sequences are MGHRA and YSYEKL. CDR3 length: 15 residues.

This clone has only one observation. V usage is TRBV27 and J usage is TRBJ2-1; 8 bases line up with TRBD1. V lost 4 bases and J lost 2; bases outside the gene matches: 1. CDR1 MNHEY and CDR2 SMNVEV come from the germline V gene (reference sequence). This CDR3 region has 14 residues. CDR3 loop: CASSWTGTYNEQFF. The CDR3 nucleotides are TGTGCCAGCAGTTGGACAGGGACCTACAATGAGCAGTTCTTC.

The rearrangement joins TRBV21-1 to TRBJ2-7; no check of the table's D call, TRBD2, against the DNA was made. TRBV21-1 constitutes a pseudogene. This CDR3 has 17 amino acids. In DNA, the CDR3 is TGTGCCAGCAGCAAAGCGCTTTGGGAGGGGACCTCCTACGAGCAGTACTTC. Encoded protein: CASSKALWEGTSYEQYF.

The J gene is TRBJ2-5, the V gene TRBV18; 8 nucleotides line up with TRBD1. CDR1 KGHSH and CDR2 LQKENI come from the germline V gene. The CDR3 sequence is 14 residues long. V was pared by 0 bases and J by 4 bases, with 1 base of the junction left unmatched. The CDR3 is CASSPPGTGETQYF. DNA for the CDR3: TGTGCCAGCTCACCACCCGGGACAGGAGAGACCCAGTACTTC.

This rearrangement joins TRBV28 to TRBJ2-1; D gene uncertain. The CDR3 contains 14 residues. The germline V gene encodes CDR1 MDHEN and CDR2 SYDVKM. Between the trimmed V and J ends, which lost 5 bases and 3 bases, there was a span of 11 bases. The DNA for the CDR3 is TGTGCCAGCAGTGAATTAGCTGGCTACAATGAGCAGTTCTTC. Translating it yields CASSELAGYNEQFF.

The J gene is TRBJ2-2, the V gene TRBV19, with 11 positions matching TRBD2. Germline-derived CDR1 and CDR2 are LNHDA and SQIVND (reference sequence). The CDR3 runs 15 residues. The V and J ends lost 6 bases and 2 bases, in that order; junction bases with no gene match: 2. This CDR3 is CASRLAGVNTGELFF. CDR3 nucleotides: TGTGCCAGTAGACTAGCGGGAGTAAACACCGGGGAGCTGTTTTTT.

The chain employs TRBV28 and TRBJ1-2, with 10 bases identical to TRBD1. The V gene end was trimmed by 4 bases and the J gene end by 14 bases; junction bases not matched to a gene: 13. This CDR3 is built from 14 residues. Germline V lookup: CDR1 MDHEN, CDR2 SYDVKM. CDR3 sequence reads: CASSSPGQGLSGTF. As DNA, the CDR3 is TGTGCCAGCAGTTCACCGGGACAGGGGCTATCGGGGACCTTC.

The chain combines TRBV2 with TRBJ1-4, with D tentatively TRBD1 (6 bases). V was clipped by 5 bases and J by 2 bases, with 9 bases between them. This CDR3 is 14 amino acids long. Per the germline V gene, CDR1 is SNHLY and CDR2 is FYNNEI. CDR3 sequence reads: CASSRQATNEKLFF. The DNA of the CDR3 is TGTGCCAGCAGTCGACAGGCCACTAATGAAAAACTGTTTTTT. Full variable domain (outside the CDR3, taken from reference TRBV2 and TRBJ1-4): EPEVTQTPSHQVTQMGQEVILRCVPISNHLYFYWYRQILGQKVEFLVSFYNNEISEKSEIFDDQFSVERPDGSNFTLKIRSTKLEDSAMYFCASSRQATNEKLFFGSGTQLSVL.